This passage covers 7 T cell receptor beta chains from one sample sequenced in a study of shared clonotypes between healthy human individuals. Only in-frame clones appear in the TCRdb table, and some are missing; sequencing was by immunoSEQ multiplex PCR. The sample has about 1 million clones; roughly 70% are singletons. The sequencing input was memory CD4+ T cells sorted from blood. The subset is: CD45RA-negative fraction. The receptors derive from a man younger than 30 in good health.

There are many counts of this clone. This rearrangement joins TRBV25-1 to TRBJ2-1; TRBD2 aligns across 8 bases. V gave up 9 bases and J gave up 4 bases; unmatched junction bases: 2. The germline V gene encodes CDR1 MGHDK and CDR2 SYGVNS. There are 12 residues in the CDR3. CDR3 amino acids: CASRGGYNEQFF. In DNA, the CDR3 is TGTGCCAGTCGGGGGGGTTACAATGAGCAGTTCTTC.

This chain uses TRBV18 with TRBJ1-6, with TRBD1 as a possible D gene (5 bases). The germline gives CDR1 KGHSH, CDR2 LQKENI. The V end was cut by 5 bases, the J end by 5 bases, with 13 bases between. This CDR3 has 15 residues. CDR3 sequence: CASSSSTANNSPLHF. The CDR3 coding sequence is TGTGCCAGCTCATCGTCGACAGCAAATAATTCACCCCTCCACTTT. Together with reference TRBV18 and TRBJ1-6, the CDR3 gives the full variable domain: NAGVMQNPRHLVRRRGQEARLRCSPMKGHSHVYWYRQLPEEGLKFMVYLQKENIIDESGMPKERFSAEFPKEGPSILRIQQVVRGDSAAYFCASSSSTANNSPLHFGNGTRLTVT.

The chain links TRBV11-3 to TRBJ2-1, with a weak D call TRBD2 (5 bases). This CDR3 is 14 amino acids long. Germline values: CDR1 SGHNT, CDR2 YENEEA. V lost 4 bases and J 5 bases, leaving 12 bases between the germline ends. The CDR3 spells CASSSGGSNNEQFF. The CDR3 bases are TGTGCCAGCAGCTCCGGAGGCTCAAACAATGAGCAGTTCTTC.

This clone has a single count. The sample holds other DNA sequences that translate to the same CDR3. The gene calls are TRBV6-1 and TRBJ2-5; 8 bases align to TRBD1. The length of the CDR3 is 14 residues. The germline gives CDR1 MNHNS, CDR2 SASEGT. V was clipped by 6 bases and J by 5 bases; unmatched bases: 8. CDR3 protein: CASSPTGGRETQYF. DNA of the CDR3: TGTGCCAGCAGCCCTACAGGGGGGAGGGAGACCCAGTACTTC.

This sequence joins TRBV28 and TRBJ1-3; D might be TRBD1 (5 bases). Per the germline V gene, CDR1 is MDHEN and CDR2 is SYDVKM. This CDR3 contains 14 residues. The V end was cut by 10 bases, the J end by 0 bases, with 13 bases between. CDR3 sequence: CATYRFDSGNTIYF. The CDR3 DNA sequence: TGTGCCACCTACAGGTTCGACTCTGGAAACACCATATATTTT.

The sample holds many counts of this clone. This chain joins TRBV10-1 and TRBJ1-6; 10 bases fit TRBD1. V lost 6 bases and J lost 6; bases outside the gene matches: 8. This CDR3 has 16 amino acids. CDR1 and CDR2 (germline): WNHNN, SYGVQD (reference sequence). The CDR3 loop is CASSEGQGIGNSPLHF. The CDR3 DNA sequence: TGCGCCAGCAGCGAGGGACAGGGGATCGGTAATTCACCCCTCCACTTT.

J is TRBJ1-4 and V is TRBV6-6; D remains ambiguous. Trimming shortened V by 8 bases and J by 8 bases, and 24 bases separated the two germline ends. Germline CDR1 and CDR2: MNHNY and SVGAGI (reference sequence). The CDR3 runs to 16 residues. The CDR3 DNA is TGTGCCAGCGCAGAGTCGTACAAATGGGGATTGGAAAAACTGTTTTTT. It codes for CASAESYKWGLEKLFF.